This T cell receptor beta chain derives from a study of control samples from healthy donors and cancer patients. TCRdb's table, derived via immunoSEQ multiplex PCR, lists solely in-frame clones and lacks some. The repertoire has around 100,000 clones, around nine tenths of them found once; the top ten carry about 14%. The CDR3 length is 15 residues. J lost 8 bases, V lost 3 bases, and 12 bases had no gene match. Germline CDR1 ENHRY, CDR2 SYGVKD. The V and J genes are TRBV10-3 and TRBJ1-2; TRBD1 matches at 7 bases. The specimen sequenced was blood. The source of this sequence is a man aged 25 to 40 in good health. DNA for the CDR3: TGTGCCATCAGTGACACATCGACAGGGCGGTGGGGCTACACCTTC. This translates into CAISDTSTGRWGYTF.